The sequence of this TCR beta chain was determined in a study of post-analysis software for immune sequencing data (dated by TCRdb to the mid-2010s). With regard to the full study: Relapsing-remitting, secondary progressive and progressive-relapsing multiple sclerosis were recorded as disease courses, and subtype annotation was lacking for some patients. The multiple sclerosis patient repertoires were compared with approximately 11 previously published healthy control repertoires from donors aged roughly 6 to 25 years. A subset of samples was prepared in parallel using single-end sample barcoding, then pooled and co-amplified after Illumina adapter ligation.

In regard to this clonotype: Its antigen is not yet known. Base qualities are missing; no much larger clone stands one base away.

Paper-wide results and their limitations: When samples were clustered directly using the F measure, samples prepared in the same batch co-clustered strongly, which prompted a batch-effect correction. Significantly higher frequencies in patients than in controls were found for roughly 5 TRBV segments, including TRBV5-6, TRBV5-1 and TRBV20-1. The multiple sclerosis patient group was slightly younger than the control group. Normalized Chao1 diversity was significantly lower in multiple sclerosis patients than controls, suggesting substantial peripheral T-cell clonal expansion.

V is shortened by 2 bases, J by 4 bases, and the region joining them spans 8 bases. Including the terminal cysteine and phenylalanine, the CDR3 comprises 13 residues. Solely the CDR3 DNA is kept, with 39 bases framed from the first base. CDR1 and CDR2 were assigned from the germline V gene as SGHTA and FQGTGA. To demonstrate the VDJtools post-analysis software, the study profiled TCR beta repertoires from the peripheral blood of 10 to 15 young patients with multiple sclerosis. The multiple sclerosis patients were children and adolescents between roughly 6 and 16 years of age. The library relied on PCR. The sample was run on an Illumina HiSeq 2500. To reduce PCR and sequencing biases, unique molecular identifiers were incorporated into the TCR beta cDNA libraries. Roughly 500,000 cDNA molecules were obtained per 1 to 10 million input T cells, so each molecule approximated one T cell. The patient libraries were prepared and sequenced with the same protocol used for the earlier healthy control dataset. Within a given batch, samples were prepared together, multiplexed and sequenced on the same HiSeq lane. In the source study's methods: MIGEC was used to process the raw barcoded reads, and molecular identifier groups with only a single read were discarded before consensus assembly and CDR3 extraction. Clonotype tables were post-analysed with VDJtools, and diversity was normalized by down-sampling all datasets to the smallest sample size. Repertoire overlap clustering matched CDR3 amino acid but not nucleotide sequences to correct batch-related cross-sample contamination. TCRdb itself trimmed the public reads at Q25 with fastp, ran MiXCR and retained productive beta chains. Rows are unified per CDR3 protein, each entry keeping the most common DNA and genes. These V and J calls derive from TCRdb rather than the authors' analysis. For this sample the table gives roughly 540,000 distinct CDR3 sequences, of which about a third were detected only once. Of the sample, around 5.9% falls within the top ten clones.

Sequencing was done on a sample of blood. The chain couples TRBV7-3 to TRBJ1-1; the D gene cannot be resolved reliably. The sequence was obtained from a girl aged 2-17 years with multiple sclerosis. For the CDR3, the sequence is CASSLGIGTEAFF. The sequenced DNA: TGTGCCAGCAGCTTAGGGATTGGCACTGAAGCTTTCTTT.